The 28 T cell receptor beta chains listed next were all sequenced from one sample in a study of T-cell memory formation after mild COVID-19. In TCRdb, the 5' RACE reads were re-called with MiXCR into one record per CDR3 protein. The sample shows 450,000 to 650,000 distinct CDR3 sequences, more than 15% of them seen only once. Sequencing input: PBMCs or a T cell subset sorted from them (not recorded which). The receptors shown here come from an adult woman who had mild COVID-19 (a few samples of this study predate the infection). Cell type and time point are not known.

This clonotype was detected a few times. The genes are TRBV29-1 and TRBJ2-5; D may be TRBD1 or TRBD2 (5 bases each). The germline V and J ends were trimmed by 0 bases and 1 base, with 18 bases remaining between them. From germline, CDR1 is SQVTM and CDR2 ANQGSEA. This CDR3 region has 17 residues. CDR3 in DNA: TGCAGCGTTGAAGATCGGGGCAGTATAAATCTCCAAGAGACCCAGTACTTC. It encodes CSVEDRGSINLQETQYF.

This clonotype turned up a few times. The chain employs TRBV27 and TRBJ2-3; 10 bases line up with TRBD2. Trimming at V came to 6 bases and at J to 6 bases, leaving 6 bases not matched to a gene. The germline V gene encodes CDR1 MNHEY and CDR2 SMNVEV (reference sequence). This CDR3 has 14 amino acids. The CDR3 sequence is CASSLAGDWDTQYF. For the CDR3, the DNA is TGTGCCAGCAGCCTAGCGGGAGATTGGGATACGCAGTATTTT.

V is TRBV25-1 and J is TRBJ1-1, with D unclear. The V end was cut by 6 bases, the J end by 4 bases, with 15 bases between. The CDR3 consists of 14 residues. The germline V gene encodes CDR1 MGHDK and CDR2 SYGVNS. CDR3 in DNA: TGTGCCAGCAGGCTAACTGGGGAAGGCACTGAAGCTTTCTTT. This encodes CASRLTGEGTEAFF. Drawing the rest from reference TRBV25-1 and TRBJ1-1, the complete variable domain is EADIYQTPRYLVIGTGKKITLECSQTMGHDKMYWYQQDPGMELHLIHYSYGVNSTEKGDLSSESTVSRIRTEHFPLTLESARPSHTSQYLCASRLTGEGTEAFFGQGTRLTVV.

This clonotype was counted between two and nine times. The CDR3 is CASSIPQGAGYEQYF. The CDR3 DNA reads as TGTGCCAGCAGTATACCACAGGGGGCAGGCTACGAGCAGTACTTC. The chain has TRBV6-2 or TRBV6-3 and TRBJ2-7; the match to TRBD1 covers 9 bases. CDR1 MNHEY and CDR2 SVGEGT come from the germline V gene. Trimming took 5 bases from V and 3 from J; bases not matched to a gene: 8. This CDR3 has 15 residues.

This clonotype was seen at least ten times. V gene TRBV12-3 or TRBV12-4 combines with J gene TRBJ2-3, with 7 bases identical to TRBD1. After removal of 10 bases from V and 3 bases from J, the junction contained 7 bases not matched to a gene. The CDR3 covers 13 residues. In DNA, the CDR3 is TGTGCCATAGGTCAGGGGGAGACAGATACGCAGTATTTT. This translates into CAIGQGETDTQYF.

This sequence joins TRBV12-3 or TRBV12-4 and TRBJ2-1, with TRBD2 matching 13 bases. V shed 8 bases and J 9 bases; nucleotides not matched to a gene: 10. The CDR3 sequence is 15 residues long. CDR3 protein: CASLKGLAGEGEQFF. The CDR3 bases are TGTGCCAGCCTGAAAGGACTAGCGGGAGAGGGTGAGCAGTTCTTC.

V is TRBV5-1 and J is TRBJ2-2; D uncertain. Germline loops: CDR1 SGHRS, CDR2 YFSETQ. The germline V and J ends were trimmed by 2 bases and 3 bases, with 5 bases remaining between them. The length of the CDR3 is 13 residues. The CDR3 nucleotides read TGCGCCAGCAGCTTTTCGGACACCGGGGAGCTGTTTTTT. Its translation: CASSFSDTGELFF.

In this sample, this clonotype turned up a few times. CDR3 DNA sequence: TGTGCCAGCAGCTTAACGCTAGCGGATGCGAACACCGGGGAGCTGTTTTTT. Encoded protein: CASSLTLADANTGELFF. This chain connects TRBV7-2 to TRBJ2-2, with 7 bases aligning to TRBD2. CDR1 and CDR2 from the germline V gene are SGHTA and FQGNSA. This CDR3 is 17 amino acids long. V was clipped by 2 bases and J by 0 bases; unmatched bases: 6.

The chain carries TRBV7-6 and TRBJ2-7, with D possibly matching TRBD1 (6 bases). The V gene's germline CDR1 is SGHVS and CDR2 FNYEAQ. Trimming left V 2 bases short and J 4 bases short, with 15 bases between. The CDR3 covers 15 residues. The CDR3 DNA follows: TGTGCCAGCAGCTTATCTCAGGGGATCGGGTACGAGCAGTACTTC. Protein product: CASSLSQGIGYEQYF.

This clonotype was observed a handful of times. This chain joins TRBV10-3 and TRBJ1-6, with TRBD1 matching 9 bases. This CDR3 spans 15 amino acids. V gave up 0 bases and J gave up 14 bases; unmatched junction bases: 8. The germline gives CDR1 ENHRY, CDR2 SYGVKD. The CDR3 bases are TGTGCCATCAGTGAGTCGGGACAGGGTTCGTCGGCCCTCCACTTT. Residues: CAISESGQGSSALHF.

This clonotype has a handful of counts. V and J are TRBV27 and TRBJ2-3, with 13 bases that match TRBD2. Germline CDR1 MNHEY, CDR2 SMNVEV (reference sequence). The J segment lost 7 bases and the V segment lost 3 bases, leaving 4 bases of the junction unmatched. The CDR3 has 15 residues. In DNA form, the CDR3 reads TGTGCCAGCAGTTTGAAGACTAGCGGGGGGTATACGCAGTATTTT. Protein product: CASSLKTSGGYTQYF.

This sequence joins TRBV6-2 or TRBV6-3 and TRBJ2-7; 9 positions agree with TRBD2. Trimming at V came to 4 bases and at J to 1 base, leaving 8 bases not matched to a gene. The germline CDR1 and CDR2 sequences are MNHEY and SVGEGT. This CDR3 has 16 amino acids. This CDR3 reads CASSLTQGLASYEQYF. The CDR3 region has the DNA TGTGCCAGCAGTTTGACTCAAGGACTAGCGTCCTACGAGCAGTACTTC.

Only a few counts were recorded for this clonotype. The CDR3 DNA sequence: TGTGCCATCAGTGACTCTCAACCGGGACAGCCTCCCTACGAGCAGTACTTC. Translated: CAISDSQPGQPPYEQYF. This chain connects TRBV10-3 to TRBJ2-7, with 7 bases lining up with TRBD1. This CDR3 is 17 amino acids long. V shed 3 bases and J 2 bases; nucleotides not matched to a gene: 13. Germline V CDR1 and CDR2: ENHRY, SYGVKD.

This chain connects TRBV20-1 to TRBJ1-2, with a tentative D call TRBD1 (6 bases). Germline V lookup: CDR1 DFQATT, CDR2 SNEGSKA (reference sequence). V lost 7 bases and J 3 bases, leaving 12 bases between the germline ends. The CDR3 is 12 amino acids. The CDR3 is CSVSRQDYGYTF. DNA of the CDR3: TGCAGTGTTTCTCGACAGGACTATGGCTACACCTTC.

This clonotype was counted between two and nine times. CDR3 loop: CASSQGGSGSAFF. The CDR3 region has the DNA TGCGCCAGCAGCCAAGGAGGCAGCGGGAGCGCTTTCTTT. V gene TRBV4-3 combines with J gene TRBJ1-1; D remains unclear. The V gene's germline CDR1 is LGHNA and CDR2 YSLEER. The CDR3 consists of 13 residues. Trimming removed 1 base at V and 11 bases at J, with 14 bases between.

The rearrangement links TRBV4-3 to TRBJ1-1; D remains unclear. The CDR3 runs to 16 residues. V was trimmed by 1 base and J by 7 bases, leaving 19 bases between them. CDR1 and CDR2 (germline): LGHNA, YSLEER. The CDR3 DNA follows: TGCGCCAGCAGCCAAGTGGGATCCGTGTCGCGTCTTGAAGCTTTCTTT. Its translation is CASSQVGSVSRLEAFF.

This chain links TRBV5-5 with TRBJ1-2; D might be TRBD1 (6 bases). Germline CDR1 reads SGHKS; CDR2 reads YYEKEE (reference sequence). The CDR3 is 15 amino acids. Trimming pared 0 bases from V and 4 bases from J, leaving 13 bases between. The CDR3 loop is CASSLAEQGSYGYTF. In DNA form, the CDR3 reads TGTGCCAGCAGCTTGGCCGAACAGGGCAGCTATGGCTACACCTTC. The full variable domain, with the rest looked up from reference TRBV5-5 and TRBJ1-2, is DAGVTQSPTHLIKTRGQQVTLRCSPISGHKSVSWYQQVLGQGPQFIFQYYEKEERGRGNFPDRFSARQFPNYSSELNVNALLLGDSALYLCASSLAEQGSYGYTFGSGTRLTVV.

This clonotype was counted only a few times. The V call is TRBV20-1, the J call TRBJ1-3; D not resolved. Germline V gene lookup returns CDR1 DFQATT and CDR2 SNEGSKA (reference sequence). The CDR3 extends over 14 amino acids. V was shortened by 1 base and J by 1 base, with 8 bases between the two germline ends. The CDR3 nucleotides are TGCAGTGCTAGAGGCCGGTGGTCTGGAAACACCATATATTTT. It encodes CSARGRWSGNTIYF.

The rearrangement links TRBV12-3 or TRBV12-4 to TRBJ2-1; 15 bases are shared with TRBD2. CDR3 size: 16 residues. Losses at the gene ends were 10 bases for V and 7 bases for J; bases not matched to a gene: 11. The CDR3: CAINGLAGGPGNEQFF. Written as DNA, the CDR3 is TGTGCCATCAATGGACTAGCGGGAGGGCCGGGGAATGAGCAGTTCTTC.

This clonotype has a count of ten or more. The chain combines TRBV7-9 with TRBJ2-2; D gene uncertain. The V gene's germline CDR1 is SEHNR and CDR2 FQNEAQ (reference sequence). The CDR3 runs to 17 residues. The V gene lost 10 bases and the J gene lost 0 bases, with 21 bases spanning the gap. CDR3 protein: CAIPVWQAPTNTGELFF. CDR3 coding DNA: TGTGCCATACCGGTGTGGCAGGCACCCACGAACACCGGGGAGCTGTTTTTT.

V and J are TRBV24-1 and TRBJ2-3; D may be TRBD2 (5 bases). The germline gives CDR1 KGHDR, CDR2 SFDVKD. The V and J ends lost 4 bases and 6 bases respectively, with 10 bases between them. The CDR3 runs 13 residues. Here the CDR3 DNA reads TGTGCCACCAGTGACCCGGGCGGGGATACGCAGTATTTT. Translated: CATSDPGGDTQYF.

This clonotype was seen ten or more times. The rearrangement joins TRBV7-9 to TRBJ1-6; D is unclear. The V gene lost 1 base and the J gene lost 7 bases, with 5 bases spanning the gap. Germline V gives CDR1 SEHNR, CDR2 FQNEAQ (reference sequence). The CDR3 has 13 amino acids. The CDR3 loop is CASSLDGNSPLHF. CDR3 DNA sequence: TGTGCCAGCAGCTTAGATGGAAATTCACCCCTCCACTTT.

This clonotype was seen a handful of times. Germline is not matched at one junction end, which may reflect a read error. The V call is TRBV7-7, the J call TRBJ2-2, with TRBD1 matching over 7 bases. Germline-derived CDR1 and CDR2 are SSHAT and FNYEAQ (reference sequence). The CDR3 extends over 15 amino acids. The CDR3 DNA sequence: TGTGCTAGCAGCTTAAAGGACAGGTCCACCGGGGAGCTGTTTTTT. Its protein is CASSLKDRSTGELFF.

The chain recombines TRBV7-2 with TRBJ1-4, with D perhaps TRBD1 (5 bases). There are 15 residues in the CDR3. The germline V gene has CDR1 SGHTA and CDR2 FQGNSA. V was pared by 1 base and J by 10 bases, with 16 bases between. This chain's CDR3 is CASSLEATDTGKLFF. In DNA form, the CDR3 reads TGTGCCAGCAGCTTAGAGGCGACGGACACCGGAAAACTGTTTTTT.

The chain recombines TRBV15 with TRBJ1-5; D might be TRBD1 (5 bases). CDR1 LNHNV and CDR2 YYDKDF come from the germline V gene (reference sequence). CDR3 length: 15 amino acids. V shed 0 bases and J shed 4 bases, with 10 bases lying between them. The CDR3 DNA reads as TGTGCCACCAGCAGAGATTACTCAGGGAATCAGCCCCAGCATTTT. Encoded protein: CATSRDYSGNQPQHF.

The V gene is TRBV19, the J gene TRBJ1-5; D gene uncertain. This CDR3 contains 11 residues. In germline, CDR1 is LNHDA, CDR2 SQIVND (reference sequence). V shed 3 bases and J shed 7 bases, with 4 bases lying between them. CDR3 residues: CASSMTQPQHF. CDR3 coding DNA: TGTGCCAGTAGTATGACCCAGCCCCAGCATTTT.

At least ten counts were recorded for this clonotype. This chain joins TRBV20-1 and TRBJ2-1, with TRBD2 identical over 7 bases. The CDR3 sequence is 14 residues long. J gave up 7 bases and V 0 bases, and 6 bases lay outside the gene matches. The germline CDR1 and CDR2 sequences are DFQATT and SNEGSKA (reference sequence). CDR3 amino acids: CSARDARAGNEQFF. The CDR3 nucleotides read TGCAGTGCTAGAGATGCAAGAGCGGGAAATGAGCAGTTCTTC.

This chain uses TRBV5-4 with TRBJ1-1, with TRBD1 identical over 8 bases. Germline V gives CDR1 SGHNT, CDR2 YYREEE (reference sequence). V lost 4 bases and J lost 5; bases outside the gene matches: 7. CDR3 length: 14 amino acids. CDR3 in DNA: TGTGCCAGCAGCGTGGACAGGGTGTGGACTGAAGCTTTCTTT. Its translation: CASSVDRVWTEAFF.